This TCR beta chain was recovered during a study of blood T cell repertoires in COVID-19 (dated by TCRdb to 2018 to 2020). Concerning the study at large: Samples from collaborators originated in the United States, Italy and Spain and spanned both the acute and convalescent phases of COVID-19. The material from the prospective study consisted of cDNA or gDNA derived from T cells, B-cell-depleted T cells, or PBMCs. Subjects who had been exposed to COVID-19, were actively infected with it, or had recovered from it provided the deeply sampled blood TCRbeta repertoires that made up the dataset. The repertoires were released in a freely available public database meant as a resource for research on the immune response to SARS-CoV-2. The samples were drawn from two sources: the first 160 participants of the ongoing ImmuneRACE study, and about 1,300 subjects contributed by 6 global collaborators. A de-identified subject ID, COVID-19 status, age in years and sex were almost always included in the sample metadata. Where available, HLA class I and class II types were taken from metadata supplied by the sample provider and were not determined by assay-based typing. What the work shows at the level of the full study, not this receptor alone: How much clinical and demographic metadata was included differed by source and by participant, and the metadata was provided uncurated.

One collaborating source in Seattle enrolled patients during active infection and followed them longitudinally through the course of disease. Collaborating institutions collected whole blood in K2EDTA tubes following their own protocols. Collaborator samples were shipped for TCRbeta analysis as frozen whole blood, isolated PBMCs, or DNA extracted from either sample type. The immunoSEQ Assay, a bias-controlled multiplex PCR, was used to amplify TCRbeta CDR3 regions from genomic DNA. The study's processing was this. Within the assay, amplification of reference gene primers was used to estimate how many nucleated cells each sample contained. To quantify the absolute abundance of each unique TCRbeta CDR3 rearrangement, sequence reads were collapsed and filtered. For each sample, productive Simpson clonality was calculated as the square root of Simpson's diversity index across productive rearrangements. TCRdb retrieved this table from immuneACCESS and kept in-frame rearrangements only. Not all clones are present; in checked studies, unresolved V genes account for under half, and no reason is known for the remainder. The V and J calls and clone size come from that table; D and trimming were worked out from the DNA. In all, the sample holds some 200,000 clones, and roughly 76% of those were seen once. Approximately 11% of the sample goes to the ten largest clones.

The germline V end is reduced by 7 bases and the J end by 0 bases; junction bases left unmatched: 5. The germline V gene supplies CDR1 ENHRY and CDR2 SYGVKD. The CDR3, cysteine through phenylalanine, is 15 amino acids long. Solely the CDR3 DNA is kept, with 45 bases framed from the first base. In its sample, this clone was seen once. Its antigen specificity is not known. Qualities for individual bases were not recorded, and no much larger clone is one base off. Material for sequencing was peripheral blood. The sequence derives from a woman in her thirties or forties with COVID-19, enrolled during active disease. The sequence joins TRBV10-3 to TRBJ2-3; 9 central nucleotides agree with TRBD1. CDR3 protein: CAITGTGTSTDTQYF. The nucleotides read TGTGCCATCACCGGGACAGGGACTAGCACAGATACGCAGTATTTT.